This entry lists 18 T cell receptor beta chains sequenced from one sample in a study of T cell repertoires in cytomegalovirus infection. TCRdb itself ran the reads through MiXCR, one entry per CDR3 protein. The sample lists almost 550,000 distinct CDR3 sequences, approximately 16% occurring once. The sequenced material came from CD8+ T cells from PBMCs. These receptors originate from a human donor in good health (CMV status not recorded). Some clones in this sample may be carry-over from other donors' samples.

This clonotype has just a few counts. The chain employs TRBV6-2 or TRBV6-3 and TRBJ2-3, with D possibly TRBD2 on 6 matching bases. The CDR3 consists of 19 residues. The V gene's germline CDR1 is MNHEY and CDR2 SVGEGT. V dropped 0 bases and J dropped 2 bases, with 21 bases sitting between them. The CDR3 spells CASSYSAGPTVTYTDTQYF. CDR3 DNA: TGTGCCAGCAGTTACTCGGCGGGGCCAACAGTCACCTACACAGATACGCAGTATTTT.

The chain combines TRBV19 with TRBJ2-7; tentatively, D is TRBD1 (5 bases). V was shortened by 5 bases and J by 3 bases, with 11 bases between the two germline ends. The CDR3 length is 13 residues. Germline CDR1 is LNHDA and CDR2 is SQIVND (reference sequence). The CDR3 DNA follows: TGTGCCAGTAGTTACCAACAGGACTACGAGCAGTACTTC. Protein product: CASSYQQDYEQYF.

In its sample, this clonotype was seen many times. The rearrangement joins TRBV11-2 to TRBJ2-1, with TRBD2 identical over 14 bases. This CDR3 is 16 amino acids long. J was trimmed by 8 bases and V by 7 bases; bases with no gene match: 10. Germline V gene lookup returns CDR1 SGHAT and CDR2 FQNNGV. CDR3 DNA sequence: TGTGCCAGCATCAAGTCGGGGACTAGCGGGAGCTATGAGCAGTTCTTC. This translates into CASIKSGTSGSYEQFF. The full variable domain, its missing parts supplied by reference TRBV11-2 and TRBJ2-1, is EAGVAQSPRYKIIEKRQSVAFWCNPISGHATLYWYQQILGQGPKLLIQFQNNGVVDDSQLPKDRFSAERLKGVDSTLKIQPAKLEDSAVYLCASIKSGTSGSYEQFFGPGTRLTVL.

The J gene is TRBJ1-3, the V gene TRBV14, with D unresolved. The length of the CDR3 is 15 residues. The V and J ends lost 3 bases and 6 bases respectively, with 15 bases between them. Per germline, CDR1 SGHDN and CDR2 FVKESK. The CDR3 nucleotides read TGTGCCAGCAGCCACGATAACAGTCGAATAAACACCATATATTTT. Translating it yields CASSHDNSRINTIYF.

This clonotype occurred many times. The chain links TRBV11-1 to TRBJ2-7; maybe TRBD1 (6 bases). The CDR3 sequence is 18 residues long. From germline, CDR1 is SGHAT and CDR2 FQDESV (reference sequence). V dropped 2 bases and J dropped 2 bases, with 22 bases sitting between them. The CDR3 here is CASSLKERRGGRPYEQYF. The CDR3 region has the DNA TGTGCCAGCAGCTTAAAGGAGAGGCGAGGGGGTAGACCCTACGAGCAGTACTTC.

In its sample, this clonotype was seen a few times. This rearrangement joins TRBV27 to TRBJ2-1, with D possibly matching TRBD2 (6 bases). CDR3 length: 15 amino acids. Germline V gene sequence: CDR1 MNHEY, CDR2 SMNVEV (reference sequence). V lost 6 bases and J 3 bases, leaving 15 bases between the germline ends. The CDR3 sequence is CASSGTPPDYNEQFF. In nucleotides, the CDR3 is TGTGCCAGCAGCGGGACTCCGCCAGACTACAATGAGCAGTTCTTC.

This clonotype was counted a single time. The chain joins TRBV27 to TRBJ2-5, with TRBD1 matching over 8 bases. This CDR3 is built from 14 residues. J gave up 6 bases and V 8 bases, and 11 bases lay outside the gene matches. Germline V gives CDR1 MNHEY, CDR2 SMNVEV (reference sequence). The CDR3: CASSLDRGEKTQYF. In nucleotides, the CDR3 is TGTGCCAGCTCCCTCGACAGGGGTGAGAAGACCCAGTACTTC.

This clonotype was seen repeatedly, ten times or more. The chain is built from TRBV7-8 and TRBJ1-2; the D gene is possibly TRBD1 (5 bases). CDR1 and CDR2 (germline): SGHVS, FQNEAQ. CDR3 size: 16 residues. V shed 5 bases and J shed 0 bases, with 16 bases lying between them. As DNA, the CDR3 is TGTGCCAGCAGCCCCGCCGGGACCGGGCCTAACTATGGCTACACCTTC. It yields the protein CASSPAGTGPNYGYTF.

This clonotype was detected only a few times. The chain couples TRBV29-1 to TRBJ2-3; D perhaps matches TRBD1 (6 bases). This CDR3 region has 11 residues. Per the germline V gene, CDR1 is SQVTM and CDR2 is ANQGSEA. Trimming cost V 8 bases and J 6 bases, with 12 bases left between them. The CDR3 DNA reads TGCAGCCATGGGGGCGGGGATACGCAGTATTTT. Its protein product is CSHGGGDTQYF.

This clonotype was seen many times. This rearrangement joins TRBV7-8 to TRBJ2-3; 10 nucleotides match TRBD2. The CDR3 length is 15 residues. Trimming at V came to 4 bases and at J to 6 bases, leaving 7 bases not matched to a gene. The germline CDR1 and CDR2 sequences are SGHVS and FQNEAQ. In DNA, the CDR3 is TGTGCCAGCAGCTCCCAGCGGGAGGGCCTGGATACGCAGTATTTT. Translating gives CASSSQREGLDTQYF.

Details on this clonotype: Germline and junction disagree at one end, which may indicate a read error. The chain couples TRBV5-1 to TRBJ1-1; 7 nucleotides agree with TRBD1. The germline CDR1 and CDR2 sequences are SGHRS and YFSETQ. This CDR3 has 14 residues. CDR3: CASGIGQVKTEAFF. DNA for the CDR3: TGCGCCAGCGGGATCGGACAGGTGAAGACTGAAGCTTTCTTT. Supplemented by reference TRBV5-1 and TRBJ1-1, the full variable domain reads KAGVTQTPRYLIKTRGQQVTLSCSPISGHRSVSWYQQTPGQGLQFLFEYFSETQRNKGNFPGRFSGRQFSNSRSEMNVSTLELGDSALYLCASGIGQVKTEAFFGQGTRLTVV.

This clonotype was found a few times. This chain links TRBV7-9 with TRBJ2-1; D is tentatively TRBD1 or TRBD2 (5 bases each). Trimming took off 7 bases at V and 1 base at J, with 17 bases between the two ends. Germline loops: CDR1 SEHNR, CDR2 FQNEAQ (reference sequence). The CDR3 is 16 residues long. The CDR3 loop is CASNPPGPHSYNEQFF. As DNA, the CDR3 is TGTGCCAGCAACCCCCCGGGACCCCATTCCTACAATGAGCAGTTCTTC.

This chain joins TRBV7-9 and TRBJ2-6; TRBD1 is a possible D gene (6 bases). Trimming left V 6 bases short and J 0 bases short, with 18 bases between. CDR3 length: 18 residues. Looked up from germline, CDR1 is SEHNR and CDR2 is FQNEAQ (reference sequence). The CDR3 sequence is CASRGQGPIGSGANVLTF. CDR3 nucleotide sequence: TGTGCCAGCAGGGGGCAGGGGCCCATAGGCTCTGGGGCCAACGTCCTGACTTTC.

This clonotype was recorded many times. The chain combines TRBV7-4 with TRBJ2-7; TRBD1 is a possible D gene (5 bases). V dropped 5 bases and J dropped 2 bases, with 13 bases sitting between them. Germline V CDR1 and CDR2: SGHVT, SQSDAQ. The CDR3 runs to 14 residues. CDR3 in DNA: TGTGCCAGCAGCCCTAAGGGGAAACCCTACGAGCAGTACTTC. It encodes CASSPKGKPYEQYF.

In this sample, this clonotype turned up many times. The chain couples TRBV7-9 to TRBJ2-3; D remains ambiguous. Trimming removed 7 bases at V and 3 bases at J, with 11 bases between. This CDR3 has 13 residues. CDR1 SEHNR and CDR2 FQNEAQ come from the germline V gene (reference sequence). The CDR3 protein is CASTPRMTDTQYF. As DNA, the CDR3 is TGTGCCAGCACCCCAAGGATGACAGATACGCAGTATTTT.

The chain combines TRBV9 with TRBJ2-1; 7 bases line up with TRBD1. Germline V gene data show CDR1 as SGDLS and CDR2 as YYNGEE. Unmatched junction bases numbered 7, after V lost 0 bases and J lost 1 base. This CDR3 is built from 17 residues. CDR3 residues: CASSVESGTESYNEQFF. The DNA for the CDR3 is TGTGCCAGCAGCGTAGAGTCCGGGACAGAATCCTACAATGAGCAGTTCTTC. The full variable domain, in which reference TRBV9 and TRBJ2-1 provide the parts outside the CDR3, is DSGVTQTPKHLITATGQRVTLRCSPRSGDLSVYWYQQSLDQGLQFLIQYYNGEERAKGNILERFSAQQFPDLHSELNLSSLELGDSALYFCASSVESGTESYNEQFFGPGTRLTVL.

DNA for the CDR3: TGTGCCAGCAGTGACTCCCCCATGGGGAGTGTTCGTGGCACCGGGGAGCTGTTTTTT. It specifies CASSDSPMGSVRGTGELFF. This chain connects TRBV6-4 to TRBJ2-2, with D possibly matching TRBD2 (5 bases). The CDR3 runs to 19 residues. The germline V and J ends were trimmed by 0 bases and 4 bases, with 21 bases remaining between them. CDR1 is MRHNA and CDR2 is SNTAGT in the germline V gene.

This clonotype has only a few counts. The V and J genes are TRBV4-1 and TRBJ1-3; possibly TRBD1 for D (5 bases). Looked up from germline, CDR1 is MGHRA and CDR2 is YSYEKL. V lost 0 bases to trimming and J lost 1 base, with 7 bases between them. This CDR3 comprises 15 residues. In DNA, the CDR3 is TGCGCCAGCAGCCAAGACAAGGGGTCTGGAAACACCATATATTTT. Amino acid sequence: CASSQDKGSGNTIYF.